This T cell receptor (beta chain) was identified in a study of T cell responses to AZD1222 COVID-19 vaccine. Broader study findings: Among the donors, most were white British and more were female, and clonal diversity was possibly underestimated. Repertoires in all cases were sampled only once the peak T cell response had passed. Targeting of unmutated variant regions was reportedly seen in nearly half of spike-specific TCRs. At 160-218 and 743-854, vaccine-associated CD4 TCRs were dominant, and they spanned spike.

This table comes from immunoSEQ multiplex PCR, and its TCRdb copy is limited to in-frame clones, with some not included. The table shows more than 95,000 clones, with roughly 90% occurring only once. For this clone: Its target is not known.

This CDR3 is built from 14 residues. V lost 5 bases, J lost 4 bases, and 11 bases lay in between. CDR1 and CDR2 (germline): SEHNR, FQNEAQ (reference sequence). The sequenced sample was peripheral blood, obtained on day 0 of AZD1222 vaccination. V is TRBV7-9 and J is TRBJ1-4; D is possibly TRBD1 (5 bases). The TCR originated in an adult in good health. CDR3 bases: TGTGCCAGCAGCAGGGGAGGGGTTAATGAAAAACTGTTTTTT. Translated, it gives CASSRGGVNEKLFF.